This TCR beta chain was recovered during a study of neurological immune-mediated disorders. The table lists this clonotype with many counts. Its matching antigen is unknown. Overall study results and limits: HTLV-1-associated myelopathy displayed the greatest TCR clonal expansion, and multiple sclerosis exhibited the smallest, lower than that of healthy controls.

Germline V CDR1 and CDR2: MDHEN, SYDVKM. V lost 6 bases to trimming and J lost 4 bases; unmatched junction nucleotides: 21. The CDR3 length is 19 residues. cDNA was made by 5'RACE with 10-nucleotide random UMIs. In each sequencing run, over 160 million TCR-beta sequences were generated from 15-18 subjects. TCRdb re-analysed the 5' RACE reads in MiXCR, keeping a single row per CDR3 protein. This sample has approximately 60,000 distinct CDR3 sequences, with under 5% found just once. This TCR was sampled from a man aged 45-65 years with multiple sclerosis. Sequencing was done on a sample of PBMCs. The rearrangement links TRBV28 to TRBJ2-3; 8 bases are shared with TRBD2. CDR3 sequence (DNA): TGTGCCAGCAGCTTAACACGGACCTTACTAGCGGTTGCCCCAGATACGCAGTATTTT. This translates into CASSLTRTLLAVAPDTQYF.